The T cell receptor beta chain described here comes from a study of early T cells in non-severe SARS-CoV-2 infection. Study information: Bulk RNA from unsorted whole blood was sequenced; chains were unpaired. Study results and limitations: Matching results from VDJdb favored anti-spike CD8 responses, leaving private and CD4 specificities undetected.

The library protocol tagged individual cDNA molecules with unique molecular identifiers. TCRdb passed the 5' RACE reads through MiXCR, listing each CDR3 protein once. The table shows approximately 81,000 distinct CDR3 sequences, with 5% to 7% occurring only once. Turning to this clonotype: Its antigen is as yet unknown.

The CDR3 has 15 residues. The V gene's germline CDR1 is KGHSH and CDR2 LQKENI. The V and J ends lost 4 bases and 5 bases, in that order; junction bases with no gene match: 10. The chain employs TRBV18 and TRBJ2-5; 7 positions agree with TRBD1. This sequence was found in an adult who was a healthcare worker with PCR-confirmed SARS-CoV-2 infection or an uninfected control (not recorded which). What was sequenced was whole blood. The CDR3 loop reads CASSLSTGIDETQYF. In DNA, the CDR3 is TGTGCCAGCTCACTATCGACAGGGATCGATGAGACCCAGTACTTC.